The 18 T cell receptor beta chains below all came from one sample that was sequenced in a study of blood T cell repertoires in COVID-19 (dated by TCRdb to 2020 to 2022). The receptor library was made with the immunoSEQ multiplex PCR assay. In its TCRdb copy, this immuneACCESS table keeps in-frame sequences only and misses some clones. Where compared with another copy, unresolved V genes explain less than half of these, and the others have no known cause. This sample is represented by 100,000 to 150,000 clones; approximately 84% of them were singletons. The top ten hold over 1.1% of the sample. Sequencing was carried out using peripheral blood. All receptors come from a man in his 60s with acute or convalescent COVID-19.

The chain links TRBV19 to TRBJ2-7, with 8 bases aligning to TRBD1. The germline V gene has CDR1 LNHDA and CDR2 SQIVND (reference sequence). The CDR3 is 15 residues long. V was clipped by 5 bases and J by 0 bases; unmatched bases: 6. CDR3 DNA: TGTGCCAGTAGTGAACAGGGGGGCGACTCCTACGAGCAGTACTTC. It is translated as CASSEQGGDSYEQYF.

The chain has TRBV5-4 and TRBJ1-6; 9 bases fit TRBD1. The CDR3 has 19 amino acids. V was clipped by 2 bases and J by 0 bases; unmatched bases: 9. CDR1 is SGHNT and CDR2 is YYREEE in the germline V gene (reference sequence). The CDR3 bases are TGTGCCAGCAGCTTAGGGACAGGGACCGGGAGCTCCTATAATTCACCCCTCCACTTT. Its protein product is CASSLGTGTGSSYNSPLHF.

The CDR3 DNA follows: TGTGCCAGCAGCCAATCGGAGGGAGGATTGAATGAGCAGTTCTTC. This gives the protein CASSQSEGGLNEQFF. This chain links TRBV4-2 with TRBJ2-1; possible D gene TRBD2, 6 bases. The V end lost 2 bases, the J end lost 7 bases, and 15 bases lay between the germline ends. The CDR3 has 15 amino acids. In germline, CDR1 is LGHNA, CDR2 YNFKEQ.

V and J are TRBV5-1 and TRBJ2-7; TRBD2 is a possible D gene (5 bases). V lost 4 bases and J lost 2, with 16 bases in between. Germline loops: CDR1 SGHRS, CDR2 YFSETQ. CDR3 size: 15 residues. In DNA, the CDR3 is TGCGCCAGCAGCCCGGCCGCGGGTAGGGCCTACGAGCAGTACTTC. Translating gives CASSPAAGRAYEQYF.

The chain couples TRBV6-2 or TRBV6-3 to TRBJ2-2, with 7 positions matching TRBD1. Germline V CDR1 and CDR2: MNHEY, SVGEGT. The CDR3 runs to 16 residues. The V segment lost 5 bases and the J segment 5 bases; nucleotides outside the gene matches: 11. The DNA for the CDR3 is TGTGCCAGCAGTCACGGACAGGCCGTAGGGACCGGGGAGCTGTTTTTT. Translated, it gives CASSHGQAVGTGELFF.

The chain has TRBV5-8 and TRBJ2-5; possible D gene TRBD2, 7 bases. The V end lost 3 bases, the J end lost 4 bases, and 10 bases lay between the germline ends. CDR3 length: 13 amino acids. The V gene's germline CDR1 is SGHTS and CDR2 YDEGEE. This CDR3 is CASSSRGRETQYF. CDR3 nucleotide sequence: TGTGCCAGCAGCTCGCGGGGGCGAGAGACCCAGTACTTC. The whole variable domain, filled in from reference TRBV5-8 and TRBJ2-5, reads EAGVTQSPTHLIKTRGQQATLRCSPISGHTSVYWYQQALGLGLQFLLWYDEGEERNRGNFPPRFSGRQFPNYSSELNVNALELEDSALYLCASSSRGRETQYFGPGTRLLVL.

The chain is built from TRBV30 and TRBJ2-2; 8 nucleotides align to TRBD2. V gave up 4 bases and J gave up 6 bases; unmatched junction bases: 7. Germline V gene data show CDR1 as GTSNPN and CDR2 as SVGIG (reference sequence). There are 14 residues in the CDR3. The CDR3 region is CAWTGGPLPGELFF. CDR3 nucleotides: TGTGCCTGGACGGGGGGGCCTTTGCCCGGGGAGCTGTTTTTT. The variable domain in full, with the rest retrieved from reference TRBV30 and TRBJ2-2, is SQTIHQWPATLVQPVGSPLSLECTVEGTSNPNLYWYRQAAGRGLQLLFYSVGIGQISSEVPQNLSASRPQDRQFILSSKKLLLSDSGFYLCAWTGGPLPGELFFGEGSRLTVL.

J is TRBJ2-4 and V is TRBV19, with 7 nucleotides matching TRBD1. The V gene's germline CDR1 is LNHDA and CDR2 SQIVND (reference sequence). This CDR3 region has 14 residues. With V trimmed by 5 bases and J by 9 bases, 10 bases remained unmatched. CDR3 region: CASSPQDRIGIQYF. CDR3 in DNA: TGTGCCAGTAGTCCTCAGGACAGGATCGGCATTCAGTACTTC.

The chain combines TRBV10-1 with TRBJ2-1; tentatively, D is TRBD2 (7 bases). V lost 0 bases to trimming and J lost 7 bases, with 13 bases between them. Per the germline V gene, CDR1 is WNHNN and CDR2 is SYGVQD (reference sequence). The CDR3 consists of 15 residues. The CDR3 here is CASSESGGGANEQFF. DNA for the CDR3: TGCGCCAGCAGTGAGTCGGGAGGGGGGGCGAATGAGCAGTTCTTC.

The genes are TRBV6-5 and TRBJ1-2, with 8 positions matching TRBD1. CDR3 length equals 15 residues. Trimming cost V 0 bases and J 7 bases; bases outside gene matches: 7. Germline CDR1 is MNHEY and CDR2 is SVGAGI. CDR3 bases: TGTGCCAGCAGTTACTCGTTGACAGGGGCAGGTGGCTACACCTTC. Protein product: CASSYSLTGAGGYTF.

This clone was seen more than once but under ten times. The V call is TRBV19, the J call TRBJ2-7; 12 nucleotides align to TRBD2. This CDR3 region has 16 residues. The V segment lost 0 bases and the J segment 7 bases; nucleotides outside the gene matches: 7. Germline V gene lookup returns CDR1 LNHDA and CDR2 SQIVND (reference sequence). The CDR3 DNA sequence: TGTGCCAGTAGTATAGAGCCTAGCGGGAGGGCCGGTGAGCAGTACTTC. As protein: CASSIEPSGRAGEQYF.

This clone was recorded many times. The DNA for the CDR3 is TGCGCCAGCAGCCAAGATATAGGCAGGACTGAAGCTTTCTTT. The encoded protein is CASSQDIGRTEAFF. The chain has TRBV4-1 and TRBJ1-1; no definite D call. Germline V gives CDR1 MGHRA, CDR2 YSYEKL. The CDR3 has 14 amino acids. V dropped 0 bases and J dropped 5 bases, with 10 bases sitting between them.

The chain combines TRBV11-3 with TRBJ2-3; 7 nucleotides match TRBD1. This CDR3 is 15 amino acids long. J gave up 1 base and V 2 bases, and 3 bases lay outside the gene matches. The germline V gene encodes CDR1 SGHNT and CDR2 YENEEA. CDR3 DNA sequence: TGTGCCAGCAGCTTACAGGGGGATGGCACAGATACGCAGTATTTT. Amino acid sequence: CASSLQGDGTDTQYF.

The rearrangement joins TRBV10-3 to TRBJ2-1; D is undetermined. The CDR3 totals 14 residues. The germline V gene encodes CDR1 ENHRY and CDR2 SYGVKD. Between the trimmed V and J ends, which lost 10 bases and 2 bases, there was a span of 15 bases. CDR3 loop: CATSAGETYNEQFF. CDR3 DNA: TGTGCCACCTCAGCCGGAGAGACCTACAATGAGCAGTTCTTC.

This sequence joins TRBV3-1 (or the pseudogene TRBV3-2) and TRBJ2-5; 9 positions agree with TRBD1. With V trimmed by 3 bases and J by 5 bases, 4 bases remained unmatched. The length of the CDR3 is 14 residues. Looked up from germline, CDR1 is LGHDT and CDR2 is YNNKEL (reference sequence). The CDR3 sequence is CASSQWTGEETQYF. In nucleotides, the CDR3 is TGTGCCAGCAGCCAGTGGACAGGGGAGGAGACCCAGTACTTC.

The rearrangement joins TRBV7-9 to TRBJ2-2; D not resolved. There are 12 residues in the CDR3. CDR1 SEHNR and CDR2 FQNEAQ come from the germline V gene (reference sequence). With 5 bases removed from V and 5 bases from J, the gap between germline ends came to 6 bases. The CDR3 here is CASSPGTGELFF. CDR3 in DNA: TGTGCCAGCAGCCCAGGAACCGGGGAGCTGTTTTTT.

The V gene is TRBV5-5, the J gene TRBJ1-5; D possibly corresponds to TRBD1 (5 bases). The CDR3 contains 15 residues. Trimming left V 2 bases short and J 0 bases short, with 9 bases between. Per the germline V gene, CDR1 is SGHKS and CDR2 is YYEKEE (reference sequence). CDR3: CASSFRGYSNQPQHF. CDR3 coding DNA: TGTGCCAGCAGCTTTAGGGGATATAGCAATCAGCCCCAGCATTTT. The whole variable domain, remainder taken from reference TRBV5-5 and TRBJ1-5, is DAGVTQSPTHLIKTRGQQVTLRCSPISGHKSVSWYQQVLGQGPQFIFQYYEKEERGRGNFPDRFSARQFPNYSSELNVNALLLGDSALYLCASSFRGYSNQPQHFGDGTRLSIL.

The J gene is TRBJ2-7, the V gene TRBV10-2; TRBD2 might be the D (6 bases). This CDR3 contains 14 residues. The V gene's germline CDR1 is WSHSY and CDR2 SAAADI. Trimming left V 2 bases short and J 7 bases short, with 15 bases between. The CDR3 region has the DNA TGCGCCAGCAGTGAGGGGACTCTCGGAGGTGAGCAGTACTTC. Its translation is CASSEGTLGGEQYF.